Shown below are 14 T cell receptor beta chains from a single sample sequenced in a study of blood T cell repertoires in COVID-19. The table came from immunoSEQ multiplex PCR; TCRdb's copy has only in-frame clones and leaves some out. The sample lists under 75,000 clones; 80% were seen once. Sequencing used peripheral blood. The receptors originated from a man aged 60-69 years with acute or convalescent COVID-19.

This clone was found a few times. The CDR3: CASSPHREYSNQPQHF. CDR3 bases: TGTGCCAGCAGCCCCCACAGGGAGTATAGCAATCAGCCCCAGCATTTT. The V and J genes are TRBV7-8 and TRBJ1-5; maybe TRBD1 (6 bases). Trimming stripped 5 bases from V and 0 bases from J, with 14 bases between. The CDR3 runs to 16 residues. CDR1 SGHVS and CDR2 FQNEAQ come from the germline V gene. The full variable domain, its missing parts supplied by reference TRBV7-8 and TRBJ1-5, is GAGVSQSPRYKVAKRGQDVALRCDPISGHVSLFWYQQALGQGPEFLTYFQNEAQLDKSGLPSDRFFAERPEGSVSTLKIQRTQQEDSAVYLCASSPHREYSNQPQHFGDGTRLSIL.

The V and J genes are TRBV18 and TRBJ1-6; TRBD1 matches 7 bases. Unmatched junction bases numbered 5, after V lost 5 bases and J lost 7 bases. Per the germline V gene, CDR1 is KGHSH and CDR2 is LQKENI. The CDR3 consists of 14 residues. This chain's CDR3 is CASSNRDSNSPLHF. As DNA, the CDR3 is TGTGCCAGCTCAAACCGGGACAGCAATTCACCCCTCCACTTT.

The gene calls are TRBV24-1 and TRBJ2-1; 7 bases match TRBD1. V was clipped by 2 bases and J by 6 bases; unmatched bases: 0. Per germline, CDR1 KGHDR and CDR2 SFDVKD. The CDR3 covers 13 residues. In DNA form, the CDR3 reads TGTGCCACCAGTGATTGGACAGGCAATGAGCAGTTCTTC. This encodes CATSDWTGNEQFF.

This chain joins TRBV19 and TRBJ1-3; D call uncertain. V shed 6 bases and J shed 4 bases, with 10 bases lying between them. This CDR3 is built from 13 residues. Germline CDR1 and CDR2: LNHDA and SQIVND (reference sequence). The CDR3 DNA reads as TGTGCCAGTAGCCCCTCTCAGGGAAACACCATATATTTT. The encoded protein is CASSPSQGNTIYF.

V gene TRBV10-3 combines with J gene TRBJ2-3; D gene uncertain. This CDR3 comprises 16 residues. Germline V gives CDR1 ENHRY, CDR2 SYGVKD. Trimming left V 4 bases short and J 6 bases short, with 20 bases between. As DNA, the CDR3 is TGTGCCATCAGTGCCATGGGTGTAGGAGATAAGGATACGCAGTATTTT. Amino acids: CAISAMGVGDKDTQYF.

This chain links TRBV19 with TRBJ1-3; no definite D call. The CDR3 loop spans 16 amino acids. CDR1 LNHDA and CDR2 SQIVND come from the germline V gene (reference sequence). Trimming stripped 4 bases from V and 2 bases from J, with 15 bases between. The CDR3 here is CASSTGPTSTGNTIYF. As DNA, the CDR3 is TGTGCCAGTAGTACGGGCCCTACTAGCACTGGAAACACCATATATTTT.

The chain recombines TRBV9 with TRBJ2-7; 11 nucleotides align to TRBD2. CDR1 and CDR2 (germline): SGDLS, YYNGEE. The CDR3 has 14 residues. The V gene end was trimmed by 0 bases and the J gene end by 7 bases; junction bases not matched to a gene: 3. In DNA, the CDR3 is TGTGCCAGCAGCGTAGGCCTAGCGGGGGGAGAGCAGTACTTC. Its translation is CASSVGLAGGEQYF.

The rearrangement links TRBV3-1 (or the pseudogene TRBV3-2) to TRBJ2-7, with D hard to call. The CDR3 length is 12 residues. Germline V lookup: CDR1 LGHDT, CDR2 YNNKEL (reference sequence). Trimming cost V 5 bases and J 0 bases, with 5 bases left between them. CDR3 DNA: TGTGCCAGCAGCTCGAGCTCCTACGAGCAGTACTTC. It yields the protein CASSSSSYEQYF.

The rearrangement uses TRBV10-3 and TRBJ2-5; perhaps TRBD2 as D (6 bases). Germline V lookup: CDR1 ENHRY, CDR2 SYGVKD. The V and J ends lost 8 bases and 5 bases respectively, with 9 bases between them. This CDR3 contains 11 residues. The CDR3 loop reads CAIGGRETQYF. CDR3 in DNA: TGTGCCATCGGAGGGAGGGAGACCCAGTACTTC.

V usage is TRBV9 and J usage is TRBJ1-6; D not resolved. CDR1 and CDR2 (germline): SGDLS, YYNGEE. The CDR3 spans 12 residues. Trimming removed 1 base from V and 8 bases from J, with 4 bases in between. CDR3 residues: CASSVSDSPLHF. Written as DNA, the CDR3 is TGTGCCAGCAGCGTATCTGATTCACCCCTCCACTTT.

This clone was counted only a few times. V usage is TRBV2 and J usage is TRBJ2-7; no clear D gene. Germline V gene lookup returns CDR1 SNHLY and CDR2 FYNNEI. CDR3 length: 15 amino acids. Trimming pared 3 bases from V and 0 bases from J, leaving 12 bases between. Here the CDR3 reads CASSDIGSGSYEQYF. Written as DNA, the CDR3 is TGTGCCAGCAGTGATATTGGATCGGGCTCCTACGAGCAGTACTTC.

The chain joins TRBV6-2 or TRBV6-3 to TRBJ2-3; TRBD1 matches at 7 bases. Germline V CDR1 and CDR2: MNHEY, SVGEGT. The CDR3 is 14 amino acids. Trimming took 5 bases from V and 6 from J; bases not matched to a gene: 8. This chain's CDR3 is CASSRGQDSDTQYF. The CDR3 DNA follows: TGTGCCAGCAGTCGTGGACAGGATTCGGATACGCAGTATTTT.

The chain recombines TRBV7-9 with TRBJ2-5; 10 nucleotides match TRBD2. Germline V CDR1 and CDR2: SEHNR, FQNEAQ (reference sequence). The CDR3 consists of 16 residues. With V trimmed by 5 bases and J by 2 bases, 8 bases remained unmatched. The CDR3 reads CASSQRLAGQQETQYF. CDR3 DNA sequence: TGTGCCAGCAGCCAAAGACTAGCGGGTCAACAAGAGACCCAGTACTTC. The full variable domain, in which reference TRBV7-9 and TRBJ2-5 provide the parts outside the CDR3, is DTGVSQNPRHKITKRGQNVTFRCDPISEHNRLYWYRQTLGQGPEFLTYFQNEAQLEKSRLLSDRFSAERPKGSFSTLEIQRTEQGDSAMYLCASSQRLAGQQETQYFGPGTRLLVL.

V is TRBV19 and J is TRBJ1-5, with a weak D call TRBD1 (6 bases). V lost 5 bases and J lost 7, with 15 bases in between. The germline CDR1 and CDR2 sequences are LNHDA and SQIVND (reference sequence). This CDR3 spans 14 amino acids. The CDR3 nucleotides read TGTGCCAGTAGTGGAACAGGGCCGGGACAGCCCCAGCATTTT. This translates into CASSGTGPGQPQHF.